These 4 T cell receptor beta chains came from one sample sequenced in a study of regulatory T cells in long-lasting Graves disease. The time point denotes: newly diagnosed GD, antithyroid drugs for less than 3 months. Making the TCR library involved RNA that had been extracted from PBMCs. Library construction for TCR beta used iRepertoire HTBI primers and Arm-PCR of CDR3 regions. A single record per CDR3 protein comes from TCRdb applying MiXCR to the multiplex PCR reads. The profile shows around 450,000 distinct CDR3 sequences, more than 13% of them singletons. These data were likewise used in another study, on T cells in Graves' hyperthyroidism and ophthalmopathy.

Sequenced material: peripheral blood mononuclear cells (PBMCs), taken at new diagnosis, from a patient treated with antithyroid drugs. The receptors here all came from a woman between 25 and 40 years old with Graves disease.

This chain links TRBV19 with TRBJ1-1, with D maybe TRBD1 (6 bases). Germline V gene sequence: CDR1 LNHDA, CDR2 SQIVND (reference sequence). The germline V and J ends were trimmed by 3 bases and 3 bases, with 17 bases remaining between them. The CDR3 is made up of 16 amino acids. CDR3 DNA: TGTGCCAGTAGTATTTATCGTTGGGGGCTCGACACTGAAGCTTTCTTT. It codes for CASSIYRWGLDTEAFF.

This clonotype has only a few counts. The rearrangement uses TRBV20-1 and TRBJ2-7; 8 bases line up with TRBD2. V lost 6 bases, J lost 1 base, and 8 bases stayed unmatched. This CDR3 region has 14 residues. The germline CDR1 and CDR2 sequences are DFQATT and SNEGSKA (reference sequence). As DNA, the CDR3 is TGCAGTGCAGCTCGGGCTAGCGGGTCCTACGAGCAGTACTTC. Translated, it gives CSAARASGSYEQYF.

At least ten counts were recorded for this clonotype. V gene TRBV11-2 combines with J gene TRBJ2-3; the match to TRBD1 covers 7 bases. CDR3 length: 17 amino acids. In germline, CDR1 is SGHAT, CDR2 FQNNGV. J gave up 1 base and V 5 bases, and 12 bases lay outside the gene matches. CDR3 nucleotide sequence: TGTGCCAGCAGCCGCCCCGGGGACAGACTGCGCACAGATACGCAGTATTTT. As protein: CASSRPGDRLRTDTQYF.

In the case of this clonotype: The junction departs from the called germline gene at one end, perhaps through a read error. This chain links TRBV5-1 with TRBJ2-7; D is undetermined. Germline V gene sequence: CDR1 SGHRS, CDR2 YFSETQ. The CDR3 runs 13 residues. CDR3 region: CASGLVWDGEQYF. Here the CDR3 DNA reads TGCGCCAGCGGCTTGGTCTGGGATGGCGAGCAGTACTTC.